This T cell receptor beta chain derives from a study of Ad26.COV2.S vaccination and SARS-CoV-2 variants. On the study more broadly: The study gave Ad26.COV2.S intramuscularly, once or twice 56 days apart.

V shed 2 bases, J shed 7 bases, and the junction held 5 bases outside the gene matches. This CDR3 is 15 amino acids long. From germline, CDR1 is KGHDR and CDR2 SFDVKD. The data were produced by immunoSEQ multiplex PCR, yet TCRdb's version contains in-frame clones alone and is incomplete. Of hundreds of thousands of clones listed, nearly 90% were seen once; the top ten hold about 2.5%. This sample's treatment: roughly 19 received Ad26.COV2.S at low or high dose, single or two shots; several received placebo; per-sample allocation not given. Sampling was done on day 63 after the first vaccine or placebo injection.

This specimen consisted of peripheral blood, obtained in a trial of Ad26.COV2.S vaccine versus placebo. The chain recombines TRBV24-1 with TRBJ1-5, with TRBD1 identical over 9 bases. The clonotype comes from a person aged 18 to 59 who received the Ad26.COV2.S COVID-19 vaccine or a placebo. CDR3 protein: CATSDSRTGDQPQHF. CDR3 DNA: TGTGCCACCAGTGATTCCCGGACAGGGGACCAGCCCCAGCATTTT.